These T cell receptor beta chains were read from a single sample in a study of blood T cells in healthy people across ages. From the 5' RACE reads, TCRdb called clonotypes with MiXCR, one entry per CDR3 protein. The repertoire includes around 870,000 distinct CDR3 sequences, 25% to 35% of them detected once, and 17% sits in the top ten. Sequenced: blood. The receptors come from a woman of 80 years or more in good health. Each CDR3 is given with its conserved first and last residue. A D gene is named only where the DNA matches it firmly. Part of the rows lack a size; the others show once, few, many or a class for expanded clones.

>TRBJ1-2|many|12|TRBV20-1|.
TGCAGTGCTAGAGATGTGAGCTATGGCTACACCTTC
CSARDVSYGYTF
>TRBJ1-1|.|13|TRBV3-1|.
TGTGCCAGCAGTCAAATCTGGTACACTGAAGCTTTCTTT
CASSQIWYTEAFF
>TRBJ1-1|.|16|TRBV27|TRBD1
TGTGCCAGCAGTTTAAACCCCACAGGGGGGAGGACTGAAGCTTTCTTT
CASSLNPTGGRTEAFF
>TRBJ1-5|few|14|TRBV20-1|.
TGCAGTGCTAGCGTCAGGGCCGGCAATCAGCCCCAGCATTTT
CSASVRAGNQPQHF
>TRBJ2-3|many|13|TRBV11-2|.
TGTGCCAGCAGCTTACCGGGGGCAGATACGCAGTATTTT
CASSLPGADTQYF
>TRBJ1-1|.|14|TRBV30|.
TGTGCCTGGAGGTTTGGAGGCTCAGCCACTGAAGCTTTCTTT
CAWRFGGSATEAFF
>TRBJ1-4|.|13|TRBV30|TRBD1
TGTGCCTGGAGTGTACAGGGGGCGGAAAAACTGTTTTTT
CAWSVQGAEKLFF
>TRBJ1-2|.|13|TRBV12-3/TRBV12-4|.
TGTGCCAGCAGTCCAGGACTGACCTATGGCTACACCTTC
CASSPGLTYGYTF
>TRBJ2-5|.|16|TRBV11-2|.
TGTGCCAGCAGCCTCGTTTTGCCGTCAGGGGGGGAGACCCAGTACTTC
CASSLVLPSGGETQYF
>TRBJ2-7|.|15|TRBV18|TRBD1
TGTGCCGGCTCACCACAGGTGGGACAGGGGGCCGAGCAGTACTTC
CAGSPQVGQGAEQYF
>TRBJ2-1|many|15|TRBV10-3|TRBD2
TGTGCCATCAGTCCGCGGGAGGGGGCGATAGATGAGCAGTTCTTC
CAISPREGAIDEQFF
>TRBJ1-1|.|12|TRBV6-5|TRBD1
TGTGCCAGCAGCAGGGGGGAGGGTGAAGCTTTCTTT
CASSRGEGEAFF